This note documents a single TCR beta chain sequence. What this receptor recognizes is not known. No per-base quality is available; no much larger clone lies one base away. The CDR3 regions of human TCRbeta chains were analyzed by immunosequencing. The study's processing was this. Repertoire TCRs were checked for matches against a reference library of SARS-CoV-2-specific TCRs that had been generated using the MIRA antigen-specificity platform. Breadth was defined as the fraction of unique TCRs that were SARS-CoV-2-associated. Depth was defined as the fraction of total T cells that were SARS-CoV-2-associated. Using the MIRA data, each spike-specific TCR was assigned both to the spike region to which the TCR was reactive and to a CD4 or CD8 class. Log10-transformed breadth and depth values were compared by one-way ANOVA with Sidak's multiple comparisons tests. In TCRdb, the immuneACCESS table is reduced to in-frame sequences with V and J assigned. These tables do not hold every clone; where another copy was compared, an unresolved V gene accounts for under half, and the others remain unexplained. V, J and clone size were drawn from that table, and D and trimming were deduced from the DNA. The sample profile shows approximately 120,000 clones; 88% of them were found once. The ten largest account for more than 5.5% of the sample.

CDR1 and CDR2, per the germline V gene (reference sequence), are LNHDA and SQIVND. The germline ends are 15 bases apart after V is trimmed by 3 bases and J by 0 bases. Measured from the cysteine to the phenylalanine, the CDR3 is 17 residues long. Only CDR3 DNA remains: 51 bases, in frame from the first base. This specimen's time point label, interpreted: baseline before first vaccination. Vaccinee samples came from UK trials COV001 and COV002, including a single-blind randomized controlled phase 2/3 trial of AZD1222 (ChAdOx1 nCoV-19) in healthy adults. Trial participant PBMC samples were collected at day 0 and day 28 after the second dose for TCRbeta chain sequencing. These data belong to a study of T cell responses to AZD1222 COVID-19 vaccine (dated by TCRdb to the early 2020s). At the level of the whole study: Because spike-specific TCR depth and breadth did not differ between the two schedules, AZD1222 recipients who got a second dose at roughly 4 weeks were pooled with those who got a second dose at roughly 12 weeks. A total of approximately 240 trial participants underwent TCR sequencing, of whom around 200 received two doses of AZD1222 and 26 received two doses of the MenACWY control vaccine. Enrollment into the trials was organized by age into subgroups of 18-55, 56-69 and 70-plus years, and those subgroups contained roughly 150, 30 and 60 TCR-sequenced participants, respectively. Overall study outcomes, separate from this receptor: CD4 TCRs associated with the vaccine covered the entire spike protein, and the dominant responses were in regions 160-218 and 743-854. Epitopes outside the regions mutated in the B.1.351 and B.1.1.7 variants were reportedly recognized by nearly half of the unique spike-specific TCRs. Because no day 14 peak-response samples were available, the repertoires could be characterized only after the peak T cell response. Most participants were white British and females outnumbered males, and the authors suggested that clonal diversity may have been underestimated. After two AZD1222 doses, both the breadth and the depth of spike-specific TCRs were significantly higher than at day 0 and than in MenACWY recipients. In the small 56-69-year group, the increase in depth fell short of significance, most likely because of low power. Only six AZD1222 recipients were SARS-CoV-2 seropositive at baseline, limiting conclusions about previously exposed vaccinees.

The sample in question was peripheral blood, obtained on day 0 of AZD1222 vaccination. The rearranged segments are TRBV19 and TRBJ1-3, with the D gene call left open. This TCR came from an adult in good health. The encoded CDR3 is CASSIISDRNSGNTIYF. The DNA reads as follows: TGTGCCAGTAGTATTATTTCGGACCGAAACTCTGGAAACACCATATATTTT.